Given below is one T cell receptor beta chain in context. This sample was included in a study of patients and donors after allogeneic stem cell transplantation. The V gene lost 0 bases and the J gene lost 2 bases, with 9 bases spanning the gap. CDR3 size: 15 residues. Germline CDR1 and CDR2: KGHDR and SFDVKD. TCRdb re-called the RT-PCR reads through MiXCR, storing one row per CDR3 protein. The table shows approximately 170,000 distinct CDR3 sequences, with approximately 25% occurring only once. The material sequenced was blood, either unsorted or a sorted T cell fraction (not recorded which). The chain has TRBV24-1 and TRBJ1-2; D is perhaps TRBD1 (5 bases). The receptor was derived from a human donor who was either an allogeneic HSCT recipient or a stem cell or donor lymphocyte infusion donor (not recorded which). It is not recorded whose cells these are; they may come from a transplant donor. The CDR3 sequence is CATSDLRAGNYGYTF. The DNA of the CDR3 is TGTGCCACCAGTGATTTGAGGGCAGGGAACTATGGCTACACCTTC.